This T cell receptor beta chain stems from a study of T cell clonotyping in hematopoietic cell transplantation. Study-wide results and limits: Higher Inverse Simpson Index values in graft donor and pretransplant recipient predicted broader posttransplant TCR diversity. At the given depth, recipient repertoires were over 95% de novo clonotypes. Recipient TCR diversity dropped after transplant; expanded clonotypes rose from day 30 to 180.

Recipients were bled about 28 days pretransplant and at posttransplant days 30, 100, 180. With regard to this clone: No antigen is known for it.

V was pared by 4 bases and J by 6 bases, with 16 bases between. Germline V gene data show CDR1 as SEHNR and CDR2 as FQNEAQ (reference sequence). The CDR3 is 15 residues long. Assay used: immunoSEQ multiplex PCR; TCRdb lists only in-frame clones, some missing. The repertoire holds 6,000 or so clones, with roughly 78% as singletons. The sequence derives from a male patient aged 70-79 years who had an allogeneic stem cell transplant from an unrelated donor, so T cells may come from the graft donor. Some clones in this sample may be carry-over from other donors' samples. Source: peripheral blood mononuclear cells, taken 180 days after allogeneic stem cell transplant. This chain joins TRBV7-9 and TRBJ2-1; weak D call: TRBD1 (5 bases). The DNA for the CDR3 is TGTGCCAGCAGCTCCGCACCAGGGTGGGCCAATGAGCAGTTCTTC. Amino acid sequence: CASSSAPGWANEQFF. Together with reference TRBV7-9 and TRBJ2-1, the CDR3 gives the full variable domain: DTGVSQNPRHKITKRGQNVTFRCDPISEHNRLYWYRQTLGQGPEFLTYFQNEAQLEKSRLLSDRFSAERPKGSFSTLEIQRTEQGDSAMYLCASSSAPGWANEQFFGPGTRLTVL.